These 24 T cell receptor beta chains were sequenced from one sample in a study of cytomegalovirus exposure and HLA in healthy donors. With 60 Vbeta and 13 Jbeta primers, the PCR was carried out. TCRdb's copy holds only in-frame clones and misses some; the assay was immunoSEQ multiplex PCR. The sample has some 140,000 clones; around 77% are singletons. What was sequenced was PBMCs. Receptors were obtained from a man aged 18-30 years in good health and CMV-seronegative.

This chain joins TRBV18 and TRBJ1-6, with 8 nucleotides matching TRBD1. The ends lost 6 bases at V and 3 bases at J; junction bases unmatched: 7. Germline assignment: CDR1 KGHSH and CDR2 LQKENI. The CDR3 is 16 residues long. The CDR3 reads CASSRGQGVYNSPLHF. The CDR3 DNA sequence: TGTGCCAGCTCCCGAGGACAGGGCGTCTATAATTCACCCCTCCACTTT.

This CDR3 reads CASSYQGNGEKLFF. The CDR3 region has the DNA TGCGCCAGCAGCTACCAGGGAAATGGGGAAAAACTGTTTTTT. The rearrangement uses TRBV5-1 and TRBJ1-4; possibly TRBD1 for D (5 bases). The germline V gene encodes CDR1 SGHRS and CDR2 YFSETQ. Trimming left V 3 bases short and J 8 bases short, with 14 bases between. The CDR3 length is 14 residues.

This chain joins TRBV30 and TRBJ2-2, with D unresolved. V lost 3 bases, J lost 3 bases, and 14 bases lay in between. This CDR3 comprises 15 residues. Germline lookup yields CDR1 GTSNPN and CDR2 SVGIG (reference sequence). As DNA, the CDR3 is TGTGCCTGGAGAGTGGGCCCCGACCACACCGGGGAGCTGTTTTTT. Its protein product is CAWRVGPDHTGELFF. Full variable domain (remainder filled in from reference TRBV30 and TRBJ2-2): SQTIHQWPATLVQPVGSPLSLECTVEGTSNPNLYWYRQAAGRGLQLLFYSVGIGQISSEVPQNLSASRPQDRQFILSSKKLLLSDSGFYLCAWRVGPDHTGELFFGEGSRLTVL.

The chain is built from TRBV5-1 and TRBJ1-2; a weak D match, TRBD1 (6 bases). The CDR3 spans 14 residues. Germline CDR1 and CDR2: SGHRS and YFSETQ. The V end lost 3 bases, the J end lost 6 bases, and 15 bases lay between the germline ends. The CDR3, as DNA: TGCGCCAGCAGCTCTAACCGGGACATAAATGGCTACACCTTC. This translates into CASSSNRDINGYTF.

V and J are TRBV7-2 and TRBJ2-1, with 11 bases lining up with TRBD1. The V gene end was trimmed by 4 bases and the J gene end by 8 bases; junction bases not matched to a gene: 10. From germline, CDR1 is SGHTA and CDR2 FQGNSA. The CDR3 length is 16 residues. The CDR3 loop reads CASSWRTGGSVDEQFF. The CDR3 DNA sequence: TGTGCCAGCAGCTGGCGGACAGGGGGCTCGGTGGATGAGCAGTTCTTC.

This chain connects TRBV28 to TRBJ1-2; D gene unclear. V shed 6 bases and J shed 7 bases, with 15 bases lying between them. Germline CDR1 reads MDHEN; CDR2 reads SYDVKM. There are 13 residues in the CDR3. The CDR3: CASSSGLTTGYTF. The CDR3 DNA sequence: TGTGCCAGCAGCTCCGGACTCACAACTGGCTACACCTTC.

V and J are TRBV27 and TRBJ2-5; TRBD1 agrees at 9 bases. The ends lost 1 base at V and 5 bases at J; junction bases unmatched: 5. This CDR3 has 15 amino acids. Per germline, CDR1 MNHEY and CDR2 SMNVEV (reference sequence). The CDR3 region is CASSLYWDRVETQYF. The DNA for the CDR3 is TGTGCCAGCAGTTTATATTGGGACAGGGTTGAGACCCAGTACTTC.

The chain employs TRBV7-2 and TRBJ2-1; TRBD2 matches at 9 bases. Germline CDR1 and CDR2: SGHTA and FQGNSA. The CDR3 covers 15 residues. The V gene end was trimmed by 5 bases and the J gene end by 1 base; junction bases not matched to a gene: 3. The CDR3 DNA reads as TGTGCCAGCAGCATGACTAGCGGTTCCTACAATGAGCAGTTCTTC. It is translated as CASSMTSGSYNEQFF.

The rearrangement uses TRBV19 and TRBJ2-7; 8 bases align to TRBD1. Germline CDR1 and CDR2: LNHDA and SQIVND (reference sequence). This CDR3 region has 16 residues. After removal of 8 bases from V and 8 bases from J, the junction contained 20 bases not matched to a gene. CDR3 coding DNA: TGTGCCAGTGCCCCTTTTATTGGGGACAGGATGTCTCAGCAGTACTTC. Encoded protein: CASAPFIGDRMSQQYF.

The CDR3 DNA follows: TGTGCCAGCAGTGCCAGCTCTGGAAACACCATATATTTT. Its protein is CASSASSGNTIYF. V and J are TRBV9 and TRBJ1-3, with no clear D. This CDR3 is built from 13 residues. The germline gives CDR1 SGDLS, CDR2 YYNGEE. The germline V and J ends were trimmed by 5 bases and 0 bases, with 6 bases remaining between them.

The V and J genes are TRBV2 and TRBJ1-2, with 10 bases that match TRBD1. Per the germline V gene, CDR1 is SNHLY and CDR2 is FYNNEI. Trimming at V came to 6 bases and at J to 8 bases, leaving 9 bases not matched to a gene. CDR3 length: 14 amino acids. In nucleotides, the CDR3 is TGTGCCAGCAGAATGACCGGGACAGGGGACGGCTACACCTTC. Residues: CASRMTGTGDGYTF.

The chain couples TRBV4-1 to TRBJ1-5; possibly TRBD1 for D (6 bases). Looked up from germline, CDR1 is MGHRA and CDR2 is YSYEKL. The CDR3 loop spans 15 amino acids. V was pared by 3 bases and J by 7 bases, with 16 bases between. CDR3 amino acids: CASSHATGLGQPQHF. CDR3 coding DNA: TGCGCCAGCAGCCATGCTACAGGGTTGGGGCAGCCCCAGCATTTT.

The chain is built from TRBV4-1 and TRBJ1-3; the D gene is possibly TRBD1 (5 bases). Trimming pared 1 base from V and 0 bases from J, leaving 10 bases between. CDR3 length equals 16 residues. From germline, CDR1 is MGHRA and CDR2 YSYEKL. In DNA form, the CDR3 reads TGCGCCAGCAGCCAAGGACAGCGTAGCTCTGGAAACACCATATATTTT. The encoded protein is CASSQGQRSSGNTIYF.

This chain joins TRBV9 and TRBJ2-5; 9 bases align to TRBD2. CDR1 and CDR2 from the germline V gene are SGDLS and YYNGEE. The V and J ends lost 0 bases and 4 bases, in that order; junction bases with no gene match: 10. The CDR3 extends over 17 amino acids. Here the CDR3 DNA reads TGTGCCAGCAGCGTAGGAGGCGGGGGGGGGCCGGTAGAGACCCAGTACTTC. Amino acid sequence: CASSVGGGGGPVETQYF. Drawing the rest from reference TRBV9 and TRBJ2-5, the complete variable domain is DSGVTQTPKHLITATGQRVTLRCSPRSGDLSVYWYQQSLDQGLQFLIQYYNGEERAKGNILERFSAQQFPDLHSELNLSSLELGDSALYFCASSVGGGGGPVETQYFGPGTRLLVL.

The rearrangement links TRBV5-1 to TRBJ2-7; unclear D gene. CDR1 is SGHRS, CDR2 YFSETQ, per germline. Deletions cut 4 bases from V and 7 bases from J, with 9 bases between. The length of the CDR3 is 11 residues. For the CDR3, the DNA is TGCGCCAGCAGCGATAGCCTGGAGCAGTACTTC. Encoded protein: CASSDSLEQYF.

The CDR3 region is CASSDDLRETNYGYTF. For the CDR3, the DNA is TGTGCCAGCAGTGACGATCTGAGGGAGACTAACTATGGCTACACCTTC. This rearrangement joins TRBV25-1 to TRBJ1-2; D is undetermined. V was pared by 3 bases and J by 0 bases, with 14 bases between. The CDR3 totals 16 residues. Germline V gene data show CDR1 as MGHDK and CDR2 as SYGVNS.

The rearrangement links TRBV7-2 to TRBJ1-3; perhaps TRBD1 as D (5 bases). V lost 1 base, J lost 4 bases, and 14 bases lay in between. The germline V gene encodes CDR1 SGHTA and CDR2 FQGNSA. This CDR3 spans 16 amino acids. The CDR3 DNA reads TGTGCCAGCAGCTTAGGAGTCAGGGAACGGGGAAACACCATATATTTT. Protein sequence: CASSLGVRERGNTIYF.

This sequence joins TRBV5-6 and TRBJ1-2; possible D gene TRBD1, 5 bases. CDR3 size: 15 residues. Germline lookup yields CDR1 SGHDT and CDR2 YYEEEE. V was cut by 0 bases and J by 4 bases, with 13 bases left in between. In DNA, the CDR3 is TGTGCCAGCAGCTTGGCAGGGACGGGGGGCTATGGCTACACCTTC. Amino acids: CASSLAGTGGYGYTF. The variable domain in full, completed from reference TRBV5-6 and TRBJ1-2, reads DAGVTQSPTHLIKTRGQQVTLRCSPKSGHDTVSWYQQALGQGPQFIFQYYEEEERQRGNFPDRFSGHQFPNYSSELNVNALLLGDSALYLCASSLAGTGGYGYTFGSGTRLTVV.

The DNA for the CDR3 is TGTGCCAGCAGCTCCCGGACAGGAAGGGGATCGAACACTGAAGCTTTCTTT. Translated, it gives CASSSRTGRGSNTEAFF. This chain links TRBV7-9 with TRBJ1-1; 7 bases fit TRBD1. Trimming cost V 4 bases and J 1 base; bases outside gene matches: 12. CDR3 length equals 17 residues. Germline V gene lookup returns CDR1 SEHNR and CDR2 FQNEAQ (reference sequence).

DNA of the CDR3: TGTGCCAGCTCACCTGTGACAGATCAGCCCCAGCATTTT. It is translated as CASSPVTDQPQHF. The chain couples TRBV18 to TRBJ1-5; D is possibly TRBD1 (5 bases). CDR3 size: 13 residues. The V gene's germline CDR1 is KGHSH and CDR2 LQKENI. The V end was cut by 3 bases, the J end by 5 bases, with 8 bases between.

The chain employs TRBV5-6 and TRBJ2-4; D not certain. The CDR3 totals 12 residues. Germline CDR1 and CDR2: SGHDT and YYEEEE. V was pared by 3 bases and J by 3 bases, with 4 bases between. CDR3 sequence (DNA): TGTGCCAGCAGCTCCGGCAAAAACATTCAGTACTTC. This codes for CASSSGKNIQYF.

In its sample, this clone was seen once. Other DNA variants within this sample encode the same CDR3. The chain is built from TRBV6-1 and TRBJ1-2; the D gene is possibly TRBD1 (6 bases). The CDR3 has 13 residues. The germline gives CDR1 MNHNS, CDR2 SASEGT. Deletions cut 5 bases from V and 2 bases from J, with 9 bases between. CDR3 residues: CASSRTENYGYTF. The CDR3 region has the DNA TGTGCCAGCAGTAGGACAGAAAACTATGGCTACACCTTC.

This rearrangement joins TRBV18 to TRBJ1-1; tentatively, D is TRBD1 (5 bases). The CDR3 contains 14 residues. Germline V gives CDR1 KGHSH, CDR2 LQKENI. Trimming took 5 bases from V and 0 from J, leaving 10 bases between them. The CDR3 protein is CASSTKTVNTEAFF. As DNA, the CDR3 is TGTGCCAGCTCAACGAAGACAGTGAACACTGAAGCTTTCTTT.

The chain couples TRBV21-1 to TRBJ1-5. TRBV21-1 is described as a pseudogene. This CDR3 region has 15 residues. The CDR3 DNA sequence: TGTGCCAGCAGCCCCCCCGGCGGGGGAAATCAGCCCCAGCATTTT. It yields the protein CASSPPGGGNQPQHF.